This is a list of T cell receptor beta chains from one sample in a study of blood T cells in healthy people across ages. Each CDR3 protein gets one entry after TCRdb re-called the 5' RACE reads with MiXCR. The repertoire consists of roughly 550,000 distinct CDR3 sequences, with approximately 25% occurring once and the leading ten covering less than 9%. This sample was also put to use in a study of T cells of mothers and their children.

The sample comprised blood. The receptors shown here come from a boy between 10 and 17 years old in good health. Each CDR3 is given with its conserved first and last residue. Fields, in order: D gene, clone size, V gene, J gene, CDR3 protein, CDR3 DNA. The D gene is left open where the match is weak. Clone size is not always given. Where it is, it says once, few, many or a class for expanded clones.

-	-	TRBV29-1	TRBJ2-5	CSSPSPGQETQYF	TGCAGCTCCCCTTCGCCAGGCCAAGAGACCCAGTACTTC
TRBD2	few	TRBV4-2	TRBJ2-1	CASRIELAAYNEQFF	TGTGCCAGCAGGATTGAACTAGCGGCCTACAATGAGCAGTTCTTC
TRBD1	few	TRBV9	TRBJ2-5	CASSVGQGAQETQYF	TGTGCCAGCAGCGTAGGACAGGGGGCTCAAGAGACCCAGTACTTC
-	-	TRBV9	TRBJ2-1	CASSVAIQGPCKFF	TGTGCCAGCAGCGTAGCTATTCAGGGCCCTTGCAAGTTCTTC
-	-	TRBV2	TRBJ2-7	CASRQDNGGSYEQYF	TGTGCCAGCAGACAGGACAACGGAGGGTCCTACGAGCAGTACTTC
-	-	TRBV7-2	TRBJ2-4	CASSWSGGIQYF	TGTGCCAGCAGTTGGTCCGGGGGCATTCAGTACTTC
TRBD2	-	TRBV2	TRBJ2-1	CASSDLERGLSYNEQFF	TGTGCCAGCAGTGATTTAGAGCGGGGACTCTCCTACAATGAGCAGTTCTTC
-	few	TRBV20-1	TRBJ2-3	CSASASEGTDTQYF	TGCAGTGCTAGTGCTAGCGAGGGCACAGATACGCAGTATTTT
TRBD2	few	TRBV9	TRBJ2-5	CASTESGVQETQYF	TGTGCCAGCACCGAGAGCGGGGTCCAAGAGACCCAGTACTTC
-	-	TRBV5-1	TRBJ2-3	CASSLWGTGTSTDTQYF	TGCGCCAGCAGCTTGTGGGGGACGGGGACTAGCACAGATACGCAGTATTTT
-	-	TRBV20-1	TRBJ2-2	CSASNWGRENTGELFF	TGCAGTGCTAGCAACTGGGGCAGGGAAAACACCGGGGAGCTGTTTTTT
-	-	TRBV27	TRBJ1-6	CASSLSEGVGSPLHF	TGTGCCAGCAGTTTATCGGAGGGCGTGGGTTCACCCCTCCACTTT
-	-	TRBV5-6	TRBJ2-7	CASSLPGLLSYEQYF	TGTGCCAGCAGCTTACCGGGACTTCTCTCCTACGAGCAGTACTTC
-	-	TRBV7-2	TRBJ2-3	CASSLEPWDTQYF	TGTGCCAGCAGCTTAGAGCCGTGGGATACGCAGTATTTT
TRBD1	-	TRBV4-2	TRBJ1-4	CASSRERQGAYEKLFF	TGTGCCAGCAGCCGAGAAAGGCAGGGGGCCTATGAAAAACTGTTTTTT
TRBD1	-	TRBV2	TRBJ2-5	CASSEFGQGRETQYF	TGTGCCAGCAGTGAATTCGGACAGGGGCGAGAGACCCAGTACTTC
-	-	TRBV18	TRBJ2-5	CASSPQAGQETQYF	TGTGCCAGCTCACCACAGGCAGGCCAAGAGACCCAGTACTTC
-	many	TRBV28	TRBJ2-7	CASSPRRTYEQYF	TGTGCCAGCAGCCCACGAAGAACATACGAGCAGTACTTC
TRBD2	many	TRBV20-1	TRBJ2-5	CSARGGETQYF	TGCAGTGCCCGGGGGGGGGAGACCCAGTACTTC
-	few	TRBV7-2	TRBJ2-7	CASSPQTGTYEQYF	TGTGCCAGCAGCCCTCAGACTGGAACCTACGAGCAGTACTTC
TRBD2	-	TRBV7-9	TRBJ2-5	CASSDTGTSGFQETQYF	TGTGCCAGCAGCGATACCGGGACTAGCGGGTTTCAAGAGACCCAGTACTTC
TRBD2	-	TRBV28	TRBJ2-7	CASTPGLAGGYEQYF	TGTGCCAGCACTCCGGGACTAGCGGGAGGCTACGAGCAGTACTTC
-	-	TRBV29-1	TRBJ2-2	CSSGQNTGELFF	TGCAGCTCGGGACAGAACACCGGGGAGCTGTTTTTT